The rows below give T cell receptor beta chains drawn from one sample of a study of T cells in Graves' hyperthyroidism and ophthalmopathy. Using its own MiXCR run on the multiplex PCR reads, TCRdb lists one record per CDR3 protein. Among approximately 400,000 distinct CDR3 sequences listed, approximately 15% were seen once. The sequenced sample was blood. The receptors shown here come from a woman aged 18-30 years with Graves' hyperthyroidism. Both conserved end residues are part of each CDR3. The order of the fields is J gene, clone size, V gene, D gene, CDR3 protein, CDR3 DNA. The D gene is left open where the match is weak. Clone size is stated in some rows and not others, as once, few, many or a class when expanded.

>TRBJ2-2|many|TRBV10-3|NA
CAIKEGAGELFF
TGTGCCATCAAAGAAGGGGCCGGGGAGCTGTTTTTT
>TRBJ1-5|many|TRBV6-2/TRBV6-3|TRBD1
CASSSGGTGGGQPQHF
TGTGCCAGCAGTTCGGGAGGGACAGGGGGCGGTCAGCCCCAGCATTTT
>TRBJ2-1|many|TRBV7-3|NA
CASSLTTSSYNEQFF
TGTGCCAGCAGCTTAACAACAAGCTCCTACAATGAGCAGTTCTTC
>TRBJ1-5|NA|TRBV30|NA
CAWSLKEGLGNQPQHF
TGTGCCTGGAGCCTCAAGGAGGGATTGGGCAATCAGCCCCAGCATTTT
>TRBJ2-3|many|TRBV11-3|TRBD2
CASSLGTSVTDTQYF
TGTGCCAGCAGCTTAGGGACTAGCGTTACAGATACGCAGTATTTT
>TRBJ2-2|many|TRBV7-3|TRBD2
CASSSGLAGGPGTGELFF
TGTGCCAGCAGCTCGGGACTAGCGGGGGGGCCAGGCACCGGGGAGCTGTTTTTT
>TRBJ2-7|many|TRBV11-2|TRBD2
CASSLEGTSGDEQYF
TGTGCCAGCAGCTTAGAAGGGACTAGCGGGGACGAGCAGTACTTC
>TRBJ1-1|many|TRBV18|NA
CASSPPVAYTEAFF
TGTGCCAGCTCACCACCGGTGGCGTACACTGAAGCTTTCTTT
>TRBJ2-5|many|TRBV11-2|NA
CASFRRETQYF
TGTGCCAGCTTCCGGAGGGAGACCCAGTACTTC
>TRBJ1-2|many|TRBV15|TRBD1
CATSRDGGGGRDTF
TGTGCCACCAGCAGAGATGGAGGGGGCGGAAGGGACACCTTC
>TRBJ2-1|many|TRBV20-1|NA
CSAQPGGGTYNEQFF
TGCAGTGCCCAGCCCGGTGGCGGGACCTACAATGAGCAGTTCTTC
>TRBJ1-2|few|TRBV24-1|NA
CATSDSYRGHYGYTF
TGTGCCACCAGTGATTCTTACCGGGGCCACTATGGCTACACCTTC
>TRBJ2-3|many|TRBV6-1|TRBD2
CASRPSGGGADTQYF
TGTGCCAGCAGACCGAGCGGGGGGGGTGCAGATACGCAGTATTTT
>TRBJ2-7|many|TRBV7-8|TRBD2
CASSPYSGHSYEQYF
TGTGCCAGCAGCCCGTATAGCGGGCATAGCTACGAGCAGTACTTC
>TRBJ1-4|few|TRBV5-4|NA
CASSLEGGNEKLFF
TGTGCCAGCAGCTTAGAAGGGGGTAATGAAAAACTGTTTTTT
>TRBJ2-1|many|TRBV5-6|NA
CASSSTAYNEQFF
TGTGCCAGCAGCTCGACGGCCTACAATGAGCAGTTCTTC
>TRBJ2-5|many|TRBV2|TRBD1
CASRSQGEETQYF
TGTGCCAGCAGATCGCAGGGGGAAGAGACCCAGTACTTC
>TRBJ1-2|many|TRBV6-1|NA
CASSEYGLGGYTF
TGTGCCAGCAGTGAATACGGACTTGGTGGCTACACCTTC
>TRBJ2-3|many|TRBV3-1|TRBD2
CASSADYGYSGGSTDTQYF
TGTGCCAGCAGCGCGGACTACGGTTATAGCGGGGGCTCCACAGATACGCAGTATTTT
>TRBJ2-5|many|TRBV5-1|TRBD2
CASALPGGETQYF
TGCGCCAGCGCCCTGCCGGGGGGAGAGACCCAGTACTTC
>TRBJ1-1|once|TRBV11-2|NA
CASSFSPISGIAFF
TGTGCCAGCAGCTTCTCACCTATATCAGGTATAGCTTTCTTT
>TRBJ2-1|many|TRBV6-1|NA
CASRTRQYEQFF
TGTGCCAGCAGGACTCGGCAGTATGAGCAGTTCTTC
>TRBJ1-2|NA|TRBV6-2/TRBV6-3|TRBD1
CASRTGGDYGYTF
TGTGCCAGCCGGACAGGGGGAGACTATGGCTACACCTTC
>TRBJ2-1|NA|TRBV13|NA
CASSPRWGLGNEQFF
TGTGCCAGCAGCCCGAGGTGGGGATTGGGGAATGAGCAGTTCTTC
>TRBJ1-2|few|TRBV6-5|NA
CASSYQVGYGYTF
TGTGCCAGCAGTTACCAGGTCGGCTATGGCTACACCTTC
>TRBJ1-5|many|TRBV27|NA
CASRPVYDSYSNQPQHF
TGTGCCAGCAGACCCGTCTATGACAGTTATAGCAATCAGCCCCAGCATTTT
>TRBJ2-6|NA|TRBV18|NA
CASSLTDTNVLTF
TGTGCCAGCTCACTTACAGATACCAACGTCCTGACTTTC
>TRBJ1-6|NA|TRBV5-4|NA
CASSLEEGRNSPLHF
TGTGCCAGCAGCTTGGAAGAGGGACGGAATTCACCCCTCCACTTT
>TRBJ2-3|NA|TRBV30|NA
CAWTPAVTDTQYF
TGTGCCTGGACCCCCGCGGTCACAGATACGCAGTATTTT
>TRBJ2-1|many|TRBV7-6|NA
CASSRLYFSEVGNEQFF
TGTGCCAGCAGCCGGCTTTACTTTAGCGAGGTCGGCAATGAGCAGTTCTTC
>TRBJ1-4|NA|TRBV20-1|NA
CSAAGGGLPEKLFF
TGCAGTGCCGCGGGGGGCGGACTTCCAGAAAAACTGTTTTTT
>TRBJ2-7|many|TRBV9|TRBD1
CASSVGQGSEQYF
TGTGCCAGCAGCGTCGGACAGGGCTCCGAGCAGTACTTC
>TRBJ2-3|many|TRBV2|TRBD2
CASSGVGLAGASTDTQYF
TGTGCCAGCAGTGGTGTGGGACTAGCGGGAGCGAGCACAGATACGCAGTATTTT
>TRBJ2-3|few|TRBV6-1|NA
CASIRVRGTDTQYF
TGTGCCAGCATCAGGGTTAGGGGCACAGATACGCAGTATTTT
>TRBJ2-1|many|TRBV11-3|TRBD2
CASNRGVAGNEQFF
TGTGCCAGCAACCGTGGGGTAGCGGGAAATGAGCAGTTCTTC
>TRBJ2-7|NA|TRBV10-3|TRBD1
CAIKKGVGTGTYEQYF
TGTGCCATCAAAAAGGGGGTTGGGACAGGGACCTACGAGCAGTACTTC
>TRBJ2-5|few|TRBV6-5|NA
CASSLEAVQYF
TGTGCCAGCAGTTTGGAGGCAGTTCAGTACTTC
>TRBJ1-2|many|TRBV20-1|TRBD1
CSARTGNMAGYTF
TGCAGTGCTCGGACAGGGAATATGGCTGGGTACACCTTC
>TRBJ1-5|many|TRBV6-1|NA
CASSDLSNQPQHF
TGTGCCAGCAGTGATCTTAGCAATCAGCCCCAGCATTTT
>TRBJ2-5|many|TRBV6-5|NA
CASSSPRSRQETQYF
TGTGCCAGCAGTTCCCCGAGAAGTCGCCAAGAGACCCAGTACTTC
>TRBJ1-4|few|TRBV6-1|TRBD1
CASSKGTGYEKLFF
TGTGCCAGCAGCAAGGGGACAGGGTATGAAAAACTGTTTTTT
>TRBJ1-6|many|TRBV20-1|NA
CSARDMQAPGSPLHF
TGCAGTGCTAGAGATATGCAAGCGCCGGGTTCACCCCTCCACTTT
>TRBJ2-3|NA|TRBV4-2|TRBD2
CASSQAIPRGLAGGSTDTQYF
TGTGCCAGCAGCCAAGCCATCCCCCGGGGACTAGCGGGGGGGTCCACAGATACGCAGTATTTT
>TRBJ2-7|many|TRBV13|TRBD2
CASSPLAGVASYEQYF
TGTGCCAGCAGCCCGCTAGCGGGAGTCGCCTCCTACGAGCAGTACTTC
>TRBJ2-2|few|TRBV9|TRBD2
CASSRGGLGELFF
TGTGCCAGCAGCCGGGGGGGGTTGGGGGAGCTGTTTTTT
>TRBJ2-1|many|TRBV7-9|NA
CASGRRDVAYNEQFF
TGTGCCAGCGGACGCCGGGACGTTGCCTACAATGAGCAGTTCTTC
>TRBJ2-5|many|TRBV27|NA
CASADSQGKAETQYF
TGTGCCAGCGCTGACTCACAGGGAAAGGCAGAGACCCAGTACTTC
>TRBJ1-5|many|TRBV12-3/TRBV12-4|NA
CASSLNGQPQHF
TGTGCCAGCAGTTTAAACGGGCAGCCCCAGCATTTT